This TCR beta chain originates from a study of T cell responses to AZD1222 COVID-19 vaccine. Study-wide background: Second-dose intervals near 4 or 12 weeks were combined.

CDR1 is MNHEY, CDR2 SVGAGI, per germline. V was clipped by 2 bases and J by 0 bases, with 9 bases between them. The CDR3 loop spans 15 amino acids. Study-level results: Possibly, clonal diversity was underestimated; donors were largely white British and included more females. At baseline, seropositivity was found in only 5 to 7 AZD1222 recipients.

A remark on this clone: Its antigen is unidentified.

TCRdb's table, derived via immunoSEQ multiplex PCR, lists solely in-frame clones and lacks some. The sample has approximately 26,000 clones; roughly nine tenths are singletons. This sequence originates from an adult in good health. This chain links TRBV6-5 with TRBJ2-3; no reliable D call. Here the sequenced sample was peripheral blood, taken on day 0 of AZD1222 vaccination. As DNA, the CDR3 is TGTGCCAGCAGTTACAAACAATCTAGCACAGATACGCAGTATTTT. This sequence encodes CASSYKQSSTDTQYF.